This T cell receptor (beta chain) is drawn from a study of blood T cell repertoires in COVID-19. Background on the study: Samples representing acute and convalescent COVID-19 were sourced from the United States, Italy and Spain. Nucleic acid was either cDNA or gDNA, and it came from T cells, B-cell-depleted T cells, or PBMCs.

In the study's own analysis: Amplification of reference gene primers was used by the study to estimate nucleated cell counts. The data were produced by immunoSEQ multiplex PCR, yet TCRdb's version contains in-frame clones alone and is incomplete. V, J and clone size reflect that table, while D and trimming were determined from the DNA. The table records fewer than 150,000 clones, roughly 85% of them present only once. CDR1 LNHDA and CDR2 SQIVND come from the germline V gene (reference sequence). Trimming took 3 bases from V and 1 from J, leaving 7 bases between them. The CDR3 is 14 residues long. The sequence derives from a man aged 45-65 years with acute or convalescent COVID-19. The chain combines TRBV19 with TRBJ1-5; D gene ambiguous. The material sequenced was peripheral blood. The CDR3 here is CASSIRESNQPQHF. The CDR3 DNA sequence: TGTGCCAGTAGTATCCGGGAGAGCAATCAGCCCCAGCATTTT.